The clone carrying this TCR beta chain was recorded only once. The germline V gene has CDR1 ENHRY and CDR2 SYGVKD. With 7 bases removed from V and 7 bases from J, the gap between germline ends came to 11 bases. The CDR3 contains 13 residues. The sample comes from a study of blood T cell repertoires in COVID-19. Overall study: COVID-19 samples collected from the United States, Italy and Spain covered acute and convalescent phases.

Under the authors' procedure: The authors estimated nucleated cell counts from reference gene primer amplification. The protocol was immunoSEQ multiplex PCR, while the TCRdb copy is restricted to in-frame clones and leaves out a portion. The V and J calls and clone size were taken over from that table, and D and trimming were inferred from the DNA. The table lists 150,000 to 200,000 clones, approximately 95% of them singletons. Patients in Seattle were enrolled during active infection, then followed longitudinally. This rearrangement joins TRBV10-3 to TRBJ1-6, with no clear D. The specimen was peripheral blood. This sequence was found in a woman aged 60 to 75 with COVID-19, enrolled during active disease. The CDR3 loop reads CAIKLASNSPLHF. The CDR3 bases are TGTGCCATCAAGTTGGCATCGAATTCACCCCTCCACTTT.